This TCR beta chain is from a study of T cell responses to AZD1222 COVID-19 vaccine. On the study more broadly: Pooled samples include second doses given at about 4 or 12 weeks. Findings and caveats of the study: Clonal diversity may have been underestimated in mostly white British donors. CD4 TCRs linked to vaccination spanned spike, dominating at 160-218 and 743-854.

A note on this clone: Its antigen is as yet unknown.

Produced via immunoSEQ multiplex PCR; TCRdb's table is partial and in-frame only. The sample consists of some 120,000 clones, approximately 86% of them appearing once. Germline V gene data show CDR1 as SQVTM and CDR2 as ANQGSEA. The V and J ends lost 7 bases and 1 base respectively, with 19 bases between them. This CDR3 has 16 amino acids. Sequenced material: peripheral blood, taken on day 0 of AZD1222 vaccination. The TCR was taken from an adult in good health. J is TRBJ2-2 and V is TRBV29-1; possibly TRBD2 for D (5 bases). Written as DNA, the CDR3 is TGCAGCGCCGAGGGCCGCGGGCAGTTGAACACCGGGGAGCTGTTTTTT. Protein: CSAEGRGQLNTGELFF.